The rows below give T cell receptor beta chains drawn from one sample of a study of T cell repertoires in cytomegalovirus infection. Each CDR3 protein is one row after TCRdb ran MiXCR on the reads. The profile covers some 300,000 distinct CDR3 sequences, with roughly a tenth appearing a single time and approximately 2.3% taken by the ten largest. The sequenced material came from PBMCs. The receptors shown here come from a human donor in good health (CMV status not recorded). Some clones in this sample may be carry-over from other donors' samples. Each CDR3 is given with its conserved first and last residue. The D gene is left open where the match is weak. Part of the rows lack a size; the others show once, few, many or a class for expanded clones.

clone_size,j_call,d_call,v_call,cdr3_aa,cdr3_nt
many,TRBJ2-3,TRBD2,TRBV29-1,CSALAGGRGQYF,TGCAGCGCACTAGCGGGGGGGCGGGGGCAGTATTTT
many,TRBJ2-3,.,TRBV11-2,CASSLERTSTDTQYF,TGTGCCAGCAGCTTAGAGCGGACGAGCACAGATACGCAGTATTTT
.,TRBJ2-7,TRBD1,TRBV12-3/TRBV12-4,CASSLVGQGNEQYF,TGTGCCAGCAGTTTAGTGGGACAGGGAAACGAGCAGTACTTC
many,TRBJ2-6,.,TRBV10-3,CAITESGANVLTF,TGTGCCATCACCGAGTCTGGGGCCAACGTCCTGACTTTC
many,TRBJ1-2,.,TRBV7-2,CASSSYQGTHYGYTF,TGTGCCAGCAGCTCGTACCAGGGGACTCACTATGGCTACACCTTC
many,TRBJ1-6,.,TRBV7-9,CASSLDSNSPLHF,TGTGCCAGCAGCTTAGACAGCAATTCACCCCTCCACTTT
.,TRBJ2-5,TRBD2,TRBV20-1,CSARDIAGWETQYF,TGCAGTGCTAGAGATATAGCGGGGTGGGAGACCCAGTACTTC
many,TRBJ2-1,TRBD2,TRBV28,CASSPASGGRYNEQFF,TGTGCCAGCAGTCCCGCTAGCGGGGGCCGTTACAATGAGCAGTTCTTC
.,TRBJ2-1,.,TRBV5-1,CASSLERSARNEQFF,TGCGCCAGCAGCTTGGAGAGGTCGGCCCGCAATGAGCAGTTCTTC
many,TRBJ2-3,TRBD2,TRBV2,CASSEVGAGGADTQYF,TGTGCCAGCAGTGAAGTAGGAGCGGGGGGGGCAGATACGCAGTATTTT
.,TRBJ1-1,.,TRBV20-1,CSATRVGRGTEAFF,TGCAGTGCAACCCGAGTGGGTCGGGGCACTGAAGCTTTCTTT
many,TRBJ1-2,.,TRBV12-3/TRBV12-4,CASSFTPQGYGYTF,TGTGCCAGCAGTTTCACTCCGCAGGGTTATGGCTACACCTTC
.,TRBJ2-5,TRBD1,TRBV29-1,CSVEGGQGARETQYF,TGCAGCGTTGAAGGGGGACAGGGGGCGCGGGAGACCCAGTACTTC
.,TRBJ1-2,.,TRBV7-9,CASGPRGDYGYTF,TGTGCCAGCGGACCTCGGGGAGACTATGGCTACACCTTC